At least ten counts were recorded for the clone carrying this T cell receptor (beta chain). Its matching antigen is unknown. Germline V gene lookup returns CDR1 SGHAT and CDR2 FQNNGV. Losses at the gene ends were 1 base for V and 5 bases for J; bases not matched to a gene: 9. The CDR3 length is 16 residues. TCR beta libraries were built with iRepertoire HTBI primers and Arm-PCR of CDR3 regions. TCRdb called the multiplex PCR reads again in MiXCR, with one record for every CDR3 protein. The data show 520,000 or so distinct CDR3 sequences, 9.5% to 15% seen once. The data derive from a study of regulatory T cells in long-lasting Graves disease. General study points: New patients shared fewer public clonotypes (around 970) than persistent patients did (roughly 2,500).

As to time point: newly diagnosed GD, antithyroid drugs for less than 3 months. PBMC RNA served as the TCR library source. The sample also formed part of further work on T cells in Graves' hyperthyroidism and ophthalmopathy.

The chain links TRBV11-2 to TRBJ2-3, with 7 bases matching TRBD1. This sequence was found in a woman aged 25 to 39 with Graves disease. The source material was peripheral blood mononuclear cells (PBMCs), sampled at new diagnosis, from a patient treated with antithyroid drugs. CDR3: CASSLGGGWGEDTQYF. Written as DNA, the CDR3 is TGTGCCAGCAGCTTAGGAGGGGGCTGGGGAGAAGATACGCAGTATTTT.